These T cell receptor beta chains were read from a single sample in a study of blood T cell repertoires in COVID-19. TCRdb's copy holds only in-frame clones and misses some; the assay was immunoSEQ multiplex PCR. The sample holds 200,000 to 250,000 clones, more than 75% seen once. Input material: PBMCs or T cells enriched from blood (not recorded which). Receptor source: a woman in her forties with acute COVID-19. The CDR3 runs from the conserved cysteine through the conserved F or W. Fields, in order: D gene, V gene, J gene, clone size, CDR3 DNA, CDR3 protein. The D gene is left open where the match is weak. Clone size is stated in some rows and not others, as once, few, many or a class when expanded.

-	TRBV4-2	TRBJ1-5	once	TGTGCCAGCAGCCCCGCAGGGGGCAATCAGCCCCAGCATTTT	CASSPAGGNQPQHF
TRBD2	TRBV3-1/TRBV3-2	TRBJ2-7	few	TGTGCCAGCAGCGAAAGACTAGCGACTAACTACGAGCAGTACTTC	CASSERLATNYEQYF
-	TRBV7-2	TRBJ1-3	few	TGTGCCAGCAGCTTAGGGACAGTGGGAAACACCATATATTTT	CASSLGTVGNTIYF
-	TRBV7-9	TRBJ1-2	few	TGTGCCAGCAGCTTAGTACAGGGCCTAGGCTACACCTTC	CASSLVQGLGYTF
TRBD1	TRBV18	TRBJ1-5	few	TGTGCCAGCTCACCAAACAGGGGGAGCAATCAGCCCCAGCATTTT	CASSPNRGSNQPQHF
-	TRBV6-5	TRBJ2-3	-	TGTGCCAGCAGTTACTCGACGGGAGATACGCAGTATTTT	CASSYSTGDTQYF
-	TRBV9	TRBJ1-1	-	TGTGCCAGCACTTCTGGACAGAAGAACACTGAAGCTTTCTTT	CASTSGQKNTEAFF
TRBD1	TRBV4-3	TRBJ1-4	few	TGCGCCAGCAGCCAAGATCACAGGGGGAACGAAAAACTGTTTTTT	CASSQDHRGNEKLFF
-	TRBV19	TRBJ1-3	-	TGTGCCAGTAGTATAAGAACAGGGAATGGAAACACCATATATTTT	CASSIRTGNGNTIYF
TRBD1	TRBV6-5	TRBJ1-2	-	TGTGCCAGCAGTTCGGACAGGGACTATGGCTACACCTTC	CASSSDRDYGYTF
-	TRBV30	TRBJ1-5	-	TGTGCCTGGAGTGTCCAGGTTAGCAATCAGCCCCAGCATTTT	CAWSVQVSNQPQHF
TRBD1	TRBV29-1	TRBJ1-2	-	TGCAGCGTTCCGGACAGGGGCTATGGCTACACCTTC	CSVPDRGYGYTF
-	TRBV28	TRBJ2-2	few	TGTGCCAGCACTCCCGGGGGGCGCGTTGCCGGGGAGCTGTTTTTT	CASTPGGRVAGELFF
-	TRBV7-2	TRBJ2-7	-	TGTGCCAGCAGCCGGGACTACGAGCAGTACTTC	CASSRDYEQYF
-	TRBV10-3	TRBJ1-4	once	TGTGCCGTCGGGGGTGGCGGTAATGAAAAACTGTTTTTT	CAVGGGGNEKLFF
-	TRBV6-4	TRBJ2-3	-	TGTGCCAGCAAGCCGGGTCCAGCAGCAGATACGCAGTATTTT	CASKPGPAADTQYF
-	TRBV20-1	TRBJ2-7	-	TGCAGTGCTAGTCTCGGCCTAGCGTACGAGCAGTACTTC	CSASLGLAYEQYF
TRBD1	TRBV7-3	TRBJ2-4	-	TGTGCCAGCAGCTCCGGTCCCGGGACAGGGATTATAGCCAAAAACATTCAGTACTTC	CASSSGPGTGIIAKNIQYF
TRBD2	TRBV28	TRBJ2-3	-	TGTGCCAGCAGTTACCTAGCGGGAGGGATCGGTACGCAGTATTTT	CASSYLAGGIGTQYF
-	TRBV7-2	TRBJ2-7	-	TGTGCCAGCAGCTACTTCAACGAGCAGTACTTC	CASSYFNEQYF
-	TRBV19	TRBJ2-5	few	TGTGCCAGTAGCCGAGGGCAGGACTTACAAGAGACCCAGTACTTC	CASSRGQDLQETQYF
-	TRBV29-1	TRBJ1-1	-	TGCAGCGTTGTCGAGCAGGCCGGTGAAGCTTTCTTT	CSVVEQAGEAFF
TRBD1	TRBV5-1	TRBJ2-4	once	TGCGCCAGCAGCTTGACCGGGACAGGGGATAACATTCAGTACTTC	CASSLTGTGDNIQYF
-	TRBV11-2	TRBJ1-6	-	TGTGCCAGCAGCCTTCACAATAATTCACCCCTCCACTTT	CASSLHNNSPLHF
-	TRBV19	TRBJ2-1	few	TGTGCCAGTAGTATAACCGGGATAGCCAGTGAGCAGTTCTTC	CASSITGIASEQFF
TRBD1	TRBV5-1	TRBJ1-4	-	TGCGCCAGCAGCCTCCGACAGGGGGGGGATGAAAAACTGTTTTTT	CASSLRQGGDEKLFF
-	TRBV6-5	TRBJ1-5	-	TGTGCCAGCAGTTCCAACAGGGAAACTCAGCCCCAGCATTTT	CASSSNRETQPQHF
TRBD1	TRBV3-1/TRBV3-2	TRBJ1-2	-	TGTGCCAGCAGCCCGGGACAGGGGCGAAGAGGCTACACCTTC	CASSPGQGRRGYTF
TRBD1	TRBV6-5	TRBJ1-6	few	TGTGCCAGCAGTTACAAAAAGGGGGCTGATTCACCCCTCCACTTT	CASSYKKGADSPLHF
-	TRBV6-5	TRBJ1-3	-	TGTGCCAGCAGCCGACTCGGCGCCATATATTTT	CASSRLGAIYF
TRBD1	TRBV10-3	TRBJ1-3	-	TGTGCCATCCGACCGGGACAGGGCATTGGAAACACCATATATTTT	CAIRPGQGIGNTIYF
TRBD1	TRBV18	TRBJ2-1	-	TGTGCCAGCTCGCCCGGACTCGGGACAGGGTACTACAATGAGCAGTTCTTC	CASSPGLGTGYYNEQFF
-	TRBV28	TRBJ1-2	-	TGTGCCAGCAGCTACGACCAGCAGGGGAGCGTCGGCTACACCTTC	CASSYDQQGSVGYTF
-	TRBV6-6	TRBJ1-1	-	TGTGCCTCAAGACAGCCTAACACTGAAGCTTTCTTT	CASRQPNTEAFF
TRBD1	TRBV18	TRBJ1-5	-	TGTGCCAGCTCACCTTCCCGACAGGGGGTTTATCAGCCCCAGCATTTT	CASSPSRQGVYQPQHF
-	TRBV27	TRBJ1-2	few	TGTGCCAGCAGTTTATCGTTCGGGCAGGGTGGGTACTATGGCTACACCTTC	CASSLSFGQGGYYGYTF
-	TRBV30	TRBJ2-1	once	TGTGCCTGGAGTGAGCTCAGGGTGGACAATGAGCAGTTCTTC	CAWSELRVDNEQFF
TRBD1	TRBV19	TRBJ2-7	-	TGTGCCAGTAGTGGGACAGCCGATAAAACCTACGAGCAGTACTTC	CASSGTADKTYEQYF